The 3 T cell receptor beta chains below come from one sample, sequenced in a study of blood T cell repertoires in COVID-19. Clones were sequenced by immunoSEQ multiplex PCR, and TCRdb holds only the in-frame ones, with some missing. This sample yields approximately 140,000 clones, of which 84% are seen a single time; 5% to 7% belongs to the top ten. The specimen was PBMCs or T cells enriched from blood (not recorded which). These receptors all come from a middle-aged man with acute COVID-19.

This clone came up many times. The CDR3 coding sequence is TGTGCCAGCACCCCTTACGTAGAGTGGTCGGGCGAGCAGTACTTC. This gives the protein CASTPYVEWSGEQYF. The chain employs TRBV11-2 and TRBJ2-7; no reliable D call. The CDR3 sequence is 15 residues long. CDR1 is SGHAT and CDR2 is FQNNGV in the germline V gene. Trimming removed 7 bases from V and 6 bases from J, with 22 bases in between.

The chain recombines TRBV6-2 or TRBV6-3 with TRBJ2-3; D might be TRBD1 (6 bases). Trimming removed 0 bases from V and 1 base from J, with 17 bases in between. This CDR3 region has 18 residues. Germline V gene data show CDR1 as MNHEY and CDR2 as SVGEGT. Written as DNA, the CDR3 is TGTGCCAGCAGTTACTCTCCCGTTGGACAGAGACGCACAGATACGCAGTATTTT. Translation gives CASSYSPVGQRRTDTQYF.

In this sample, this clone turned up once. The rearrangement joins TRBV6-1 to TRBJ1-1; 8 bases are a match to TRBD1. CDR3 length: 16 residues. Unmatched junction bases numbered 7, after V lost 0 bases and J lost 4 bases. CDR1 is MNHNS, CDR2 SASEGT, per germline. Written as DNA, the CDR3 is TGTGCCAGCAGTGAAGCCAGGGGGCTCCTCTTCACTGAAGCTTTCTTT. Protein sequence: CASSEARGLLFTEAFF.